This T cell receptor beta chain was recovered during a study of cytomegalovirus exposure and HLA in healthy donors. In regard to this clone: Its cognate antigen is unknown.

Broader study findings: According to the study, about 180 TCR beta chains were cytomegalovirus-associated.

Trimming stripped 4 bases from V and 5 bases from J, with 18 bases between. Germline V gives CDR1 MGHRA, CDR2 YSYEKL. The CDR3 is 16 amino acids. Libraries were prepared by immunoSEQ multiplex PCR; TCRdb keeps only in-frame clonotypes and omits some of them. The sample has about 130,000 clones; roughly nine tenths are singletons. The sequenced material came from PBMCs. The sequence derives from a woman between 18 and 30 years old in good health and CMV-seronegative. V usage is TRBV4-1 and J usage is TRBJ1-5; weak D call: TRBD1 (5 bases). The CDR3 DNA sequence: TGCGCCAGCAGCCCTACTCCCCAGGGTTCCCATCAGCCCCAGCATTTT. This translates into CASSPTPQGSHQPQHF.